This T cell receptor beta chain stems from a study of T-cell reconstitution after alpha-beta-depleted transplantation in children. Germline V gene sequence: CDR1 MNHEY, CDR2 SMNVEV (reference sequence). The CDR3 is 14 residues long. Trimming removed 4 bases from V and 1 base from J, with 11 bases in between. Notes on the study in general: There were reportedly several hundred expanded graft clones from which alpha-beta T cells came about two months after transplant. Recipient T cells and thymic progenitors that survived were the source of the high TCRbeta diversity seen at day 60 in some patients. Fresh T-cell production supplied most of the T-cell counts and diversity seen one year after transplant.

Remarks on this clonotype: The antigen remains undetermined.

During its preparation, the TCRbeta library received unique molecular identifiers. TCRdb passed the PCR reads through MiXCR, listing each CDR3 protein once. The data contain 250,000 to 300,000 distinct CDR3 sequences, about a tenth of them singletons. This sequence was found in a boy under three years old with acute myeloid leukemia, due to receive a stem cell transplant. The chain carries TRBV27 and TRBJ2-7; the D call may be TRBD1 or TRBD2 (5 bases each). This sample comprised PBMCs, obtained before TCRalphabeta/CD19-depleted stem cell transplant. The CDR3 here is CASSSRDPSYEQYF. DNA of the CDR3: TGTGCCAGCAGTTCCCGGGACCCATCCTACGAGCAGTACTTC.